This paragraph reports one TCR beta chain. Its cognate antigen is unknown. The sample is drawn from a study of T cell repertoires in cytomegalovirus infection. TCRdb called the reads again in MiXCR, with one record for every CDR3 protein. Of around 280,000 distinct CDR3 sequences listed, roughly an eighth were seen once; the top ten hold roughly 9.7%. Study conclusions and caveats: The ex vivo response was dominated by HLA-C-restricted CMV-specific TCR beta clonotypes.

The clonotype originates from a human donor in good health (CMV status not recorded). Some clones in this sample may be carry-over from other donors' samples. The sequenced sample consisted of PBMCs.

Here the CDR3 DNA reads TGCGCCAGCAGCTTGGAAGCCGGACTAGCGGGTTTATTGAGTGAGCAGTTCTTC. This sequence encodes CASSLEAGLAGLLSEQFF. The chain employs TRBV5-1 and TRBJ2-1; 11 bases are shared with TRBD2. The V segment lost 0 bases and the J segment 9 bases; nucleotides outside the gene matches: 14. The CDR3 spans 18 residues. Germline V gene sequence: CDR1 SGHRS, CDR2 YFSETQ. Filled out from reference TRBV5-1 and TRBJ2-1, the complete variable domain reads KAGVTQTPRYLIKTRGQQVTLSCSPISGHRSVSWYQQTPGQGLQFLFEYFSETQRNKGNFPGRFSGRQFSNSRSEMNVSTLELGDSALYLCASSLEAGLAGLLSEQFFGPGTRLTVL.